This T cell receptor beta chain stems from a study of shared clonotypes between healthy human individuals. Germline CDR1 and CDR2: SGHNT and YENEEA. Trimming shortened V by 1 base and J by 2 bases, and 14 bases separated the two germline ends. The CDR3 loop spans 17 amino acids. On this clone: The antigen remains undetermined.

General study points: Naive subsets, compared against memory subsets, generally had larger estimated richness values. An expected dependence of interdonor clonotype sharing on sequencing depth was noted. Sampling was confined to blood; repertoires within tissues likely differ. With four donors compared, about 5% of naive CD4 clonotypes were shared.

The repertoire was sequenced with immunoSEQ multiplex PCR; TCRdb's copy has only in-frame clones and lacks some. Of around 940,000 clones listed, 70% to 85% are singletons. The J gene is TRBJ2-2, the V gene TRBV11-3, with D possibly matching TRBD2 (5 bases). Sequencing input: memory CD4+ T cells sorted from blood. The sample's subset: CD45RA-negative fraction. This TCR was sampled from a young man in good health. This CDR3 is CASSLAGGGGNTGELFF. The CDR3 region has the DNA TGTGCCAGCAGCTTAGCCGGAGGAGGCGGAAACACCGGGGAGCTGTTTTTT.